Following are 22 T cell receptor beta chains from one sample sequenced in a study of blood T cell repertoires in COVID-19. This table comes from immunoSEQ multiplex PCR, and its TCRdb copy is limited to in-frame clones, with some not included. The sample contains around 72,000 clones, 85% to 90% of which appear only once. The sequenced material came from peripheral blood. Source of these receptors: a man between 65 and 85 years old with active or convalescent COVID-19.

The gene calls are TRBV15 and TRBJ1-2; tentatively, D is TRBD1 (5 bases). V dropped 5 bases and J dropped 2 bases, with 24 bases sitting between them. The CDR3 covers 18 residues. Germline lookup yields CDR1 LNHNV and CDR2 YYDKDF (reference sequence). The CDR3 is CATSRASAGRPPNYGYTF. The CDR3, as DNA: TGTGCCACCAGCCGAGCGTCGGCAGGGCGACCTCCGAACTATGGCTACACCTTC.

Only a few counts were recorded for this clone. The chain links TRBV5-4 to TRBJ2-7; 11 nucleotides align to TRBD2. Germline CDR1 is SGHNT and CDR2 is YYREEE (reference sequence). With 3 bases clipped from V and 4 bases from J, the junction kept 9 bases outside the gene matches. The length of the CDR3 is 16 residues. The CDR3 DNA follows: TGTGCCAGCAGCTCTGGGACTAGCGGAACCGTTTACGAGCAGTACTTC. Amino acids: CASSSGTSGTVYEQYF.

V and J are TRBV5-5 and TRBJ1-2, with D hard to call. This CDR3 has 13 residues. V was cut by 2 bases and J by 3 bases, with 8 bases left in between. Germline assignment: CDR1 SGHKS and CDR2 YYEKEE (reference sequence). As DNA, the CDR3 is TGTGCCAGCAGCTTTCGGAGGGACTATGGCTACACCTTC. It yields the protein CASSFRRDYGYTF.

The rearrangement joins TRBV20-1 to TRBJ2-5; D remains ambiguous. The CDR3 length is 11 residues. V was shortened by 6 bases and J by 5 bases, with 10 bases between the two germline ends. CDR1 and CDR2 from the germline V gene are DFQATT and SNEGSKA (reference sequence). The CDR3 bases are TGCAGTGCAACGGGTCGGGAGACCCAGTACTTC. Encoded protein: CSATGRETQYF.

The chain couples TRBV4-1 to TRBJ1-5; D might be TRBD1 (6 bases). V dropped 0 bases and J dropped 7 bases, with 10 bases sitting between them. CDR1 is MGHRA, CDR2 YSYEKL, per germline. This CDR3 contains 14 residues. The CDR3 spells CASSQETGNQPQHF. The CDR3 DNA reads as TGCGCCAGCAGCCAAGAAACAGGGAACCAGCCCCAGCATTTT.

This sequence joins TRBV6-5 and TRBJ2-7; 9 bases fit TRBD2. Per germline, CDR1 MNHEY and CDR2 SVGAGI. Unmatched junction bases numbered 6, after V lost 4 bases and J lost 5 bases. The CDR3 extends over 14 amino acids. The CDR3 region is CASSLAGVFHEQYF. For the CDR3, the DNA is TGTGCCAGCAGTTTAGCGGGAGTATTCCACGAGCAGTACTTC.

This rearrangement joins TRBV9 to TRBJ2-3; no definite D call. The CDR3 totals 11 residues. The germline V and J ends were trimmed by 4 bases and 6 bases, with 6 bases remaining between them. The germline CDR1 and CDR2 sequences are SGDLS and YYNGEE. Written as DNA, the CDR3 is TGTGCCAGCAGCCACGGGGATACGCAGTATTTT. It yields the protein CASSHGDTQYF.

The rearrangement links TRBV28 to TRBJ2-1; D is perhaps TRBD1 (6 bases). V was trimmed by 3 bases and J by 6 bases, leaving 15 bases between them. The CDR3 spans 15 residues. CDR1 is MDHEN and CDR2 is SYDVKM in the germline V gene. CDR3 bases: TGTGCCAGCAGTTTCGGGACAATAAATGGCAATGAGCAGTTCTTC. It specifies CASSFGTINGNEQFF.

V gene TRBV5-1 combines with J gene TRBJ1-5; D unclear. The CDR3 length is 14 residues. Germline lookup yields CDR1 SGHRS and CDR2 YFSETQ. V gave up 0 bases and J gave up 1 base, with 5 bases separating them. The chain's CDR3 is CASSLGESNQPQHF. Here the CDR3 DNA reads TGCGCCAGCAGCTTGGGGGAGAGCAATCAGCCCCAGCATTTT.

CDR3 sequence: CASSADSSYEQYF. In nucleotides, the CDR3 is TGTGCCAGTAGTGCGGACAGCTCCTACGAGCAGTACTTC. The V and J genes are TRBV19 and TRBJ2-7; D possibly corresponds to TRBD1 (6 bases). Germline V lookup: CDR1 LNHDA, CDR2 SQIVND (reference sequence). The V end was cut by 5 bases, the J end by 0 bases, with 8 bases between. The CDR3 is 13 amino acids.

The chain carries TRBV2 and TRBJ1-5; unclear D gene. Trimming removed 5 bases at V and 3 bases at J, with 14 bases between. This CDR3 is built from 15 residues. Germline V gives CDR1 SNHLY, CDR2 FYNNEI. The CDR3 nucleotides are TGTGCCAGCAGTCCTGGCCCAGTTCTCAATCAGCCCCAGCATTTT. Translating gives CASSPGPVLNQPQHF. Together with reference TRBV2 and TRBJ1-5, the CDR3 gives the full variable domain: EPEVTQTPSHQVTQMGQEVILRCVPISNHLYFYWYRQILGQKVEFLVSFYNNEISEKSEIFDDQFSVERPDGSNFTLKIRSTKLEDSAMYFCASSPGPVLNQPQHFGDGTRLSIL.

The V gene is TRBV28, the J gene TRBJ1-4, with 9 bases fitting TRBD1. J was trimmed by 5 bases and V by 8 bases; bases with no gene match: 3. CDR1 and CDR2 from the germline V gene are MDHEN and SYDVKM. This CDR3 is built from 13 residues. The CDR3 DNA is TGTGCCAGCGCCGGGACAGGGAATGAAAAACTGTTTTTT. Translated, it gives CASAGTGNEKLFF.

V usage is TRBV5-5 and J usage is TRBJ2-3, with a possible D match to TRBD1 (5 bases). Germline loops: CDR1 SGHKS, CDR2 YYEKEE (reference sequence). Trimming took 4 bases from V and 0 from J, leaving 15 bases between them. CDR3 length equals 16 residues. CDR3 DNA sequence: TGTGCCAGCAGCAGTCCTCAGGGTCGCAGCACAGATACGCAGTATTTT. Translation: CASSSPQGRSTDTQYF. The entire variable domain, with the rest obtained from reference TRBV5-5 and TRBJ2-3, is as follows: DAGVTQSPTHLIKTRGQQVTLRCSPISGHKSVSWYQQVLGQGPQFIFQYYEKEERGRGNFPDRFSARQFPNYSSELNVNALLLGDSALYLCASSSPQGRSTDTQYFGPGTRLTVL.

The chain uses TRBV28 and TRBJ2-1, with a possible D match to TRBD1 (5 bases). Germline V gene lookup returns CDR1 MDHEN and CDR2 SYDVKM. The V end was cut by 5 bases, the J end by 5 bases, with 10 bases between. The CDR3 has 13 residues. CDR3 sequence (DNA): TGTGCCAGCAGTGGTACGACAGACAATGAGCAGTTCTTC. Encoded protein: CASSGTTDNEQFF.

J is TRBJ2-3 and V is TRBV13, with TRBD2 matching 7 bases. The CDR3 is made up of 15 amino acids. Germline CDR1 and CDR2: PRHDT and FYEKMQ (reference sequence). The trim removed 7 bases at V and 0 bases at J, leaving 7 bases unmatched. In DNA form, the CDR3 reads TGTGCCAGCACCAGGGCTAGCGGTAGCACAGATACGCAGTATTTT. It encodes CASTRASGSTDTQYF.

The chain couples TRBV2 to TRBJ2-1; 10 bases match TRBD2. J gave up 10 bases and V 7 bases, and 13 bases lay outside the gene matches. The CDR3 extends over 15 amino acids. Per the germline V gene, CDR1 is SNHLY and CDR2 is FYNNEI. This CDR3 is CASKSNGLAGEEQFF. Here the CDR3 DNA reads TGTGCCAGCAAATCAAATGGGCTAGCGGGAGAAGAGCAGTTCTTC.

The chain carries TRBV11-2 and TRBJ1-4, with 11 positions matching TRBD1. V shed 6 bases and J 10 bases; nucleotides not matched to a gene: 10. This CDR3 comprises 15 residues. CDR1 and CDR2 from the germline V gene are SGHAT and FQNNGV. CDR3 amino acids: CASSFSDRGPRKLFF. Here the CDR3 DNA reads TGTGCCAGCAGTTTTTCGGACAGGGGGCCGCGAAAACTGTTTTTT. Full variable domain (rest looked up from reference TRBV11-2 and TRBJ1-4): EAGVAQSPRYKIIEKRQSVAFWCNPISGHATLYWYQQILGQGPKLLIQFQNNGVVDDSQLPKDRFSAERLKGVDSTLKIQPAKLEDSAVYLCASSFSDRGPRKLFFGSGTQLSVL.

The rearrangement links TRBV7-5 to TRBJ1-1; TRBD1 is the table's D call and was not checked against the DNA. TRBV7-5 has pseudogene status. This CDR3 spans 16 amino acids. The CDR3 region is CARSPYRGGMNTEAFF. The CDR3 DNA follows: TGTGCCAGAAGCCCATACAGGGGGGGAATGAACACTGAAGCTTTCTTT.

J is TRBJ1-2 and V is TRBV5-1; perhaps TRBD1 as D (5 bases). The length of the CDR3 is 13 residues. CDR1 and CDR2 (germline): SGHRS, YFSETQ. Trimming took off 0 bases at V and 6 bases at J, with 9 bases between the two ends. CDR3 in amino acids: CASSLGGSNGYTF. The CDR3 region has the DNA TGCGCCAGCAGCTTGGGGGGCTCGAATGGCTACACCTTC.

The chain carries TRBV5-1 and TRBJ2-5; D may be TRBD1 (5 bases). There are 14 residues in the CDR3. The germline V gene has CDR1 SGHRS and CDR2 YFSETQ. The V end lost 3 bases, the J end lost 2 bases, and 11 bases lay between the germline ends. Here the CDR3 DNA reads TGCGCCAGCAGCTCAGGGTCCCCACAAGAGACCCAGTACTTC. Translating it yields CASSSGSPQETQYF.

The chain links TRBV27 to TRBJ1-1, with no clear D. CDR3 length equals 14 residues. V dropped 2 bases and J dropped 2 bases, with 9 bases sitting between them. From germline, CDR1 is MNHEY and CDR2 SMNVEV (reference sequence). The CDR3 reads CASSLIGGNTEAFF. Here the CDR3 DNA reads TGTGCCAGCAGTTTAATCGGAGGAAACACTGAAGCTTTCTTT.

The rearrangement links TRBV29-1 to TRBJ1-2; D is possibly TRBD1 (5 bases). V was cut by 5 bases and J by 2 bases, with 12 bases left in between. The germline V gene encodes CDR1 SQVTM and CDR2 ANQGSEA. The CDR3 is 13 residues long. Here the CDR3 DNA reads TGCAGCGTTATAAACCCAGGGAACTATGGCTACACCTTC. Translated, it gives CSVINPGNYGYTF. The full variable domain, completed using reference TRBV29-1 and TRBJ1-2, is SAVISQKPSRDICQRGTSLTIQCQVDSQVTMMFWYRQQPGQSLTLIATANQGSEATYESGFVIDKFPISRPNLTFSTLTVSNMSPEDSSIYLCSVINPGNYGYTFGSGTRLTVV.